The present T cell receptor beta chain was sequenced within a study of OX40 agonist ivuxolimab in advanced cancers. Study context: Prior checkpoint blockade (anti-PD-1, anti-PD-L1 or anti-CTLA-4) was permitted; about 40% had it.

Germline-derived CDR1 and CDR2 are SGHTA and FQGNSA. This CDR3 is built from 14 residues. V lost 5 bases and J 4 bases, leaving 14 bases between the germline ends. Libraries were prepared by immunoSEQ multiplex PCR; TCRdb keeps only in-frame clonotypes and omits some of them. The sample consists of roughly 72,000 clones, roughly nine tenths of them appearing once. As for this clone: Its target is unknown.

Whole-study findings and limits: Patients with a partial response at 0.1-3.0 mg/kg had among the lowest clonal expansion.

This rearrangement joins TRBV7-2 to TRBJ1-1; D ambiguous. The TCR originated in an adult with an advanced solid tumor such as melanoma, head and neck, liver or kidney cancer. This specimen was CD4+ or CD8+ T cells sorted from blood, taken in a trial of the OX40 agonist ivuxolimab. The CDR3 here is CASSPVMWGTEAFF. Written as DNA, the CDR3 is TGTGCCAGCAGCCCGGTGATGTGGGGCACTGAAGCTTTCTTT. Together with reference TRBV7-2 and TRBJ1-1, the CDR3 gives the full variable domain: GAGVSQSPSNKVTEKGKDVELRCDPISGHTALYWYRQSLGQGLEFLIYFQGNSAPDKSGLPSDRFSAERTGGSVSTLTIQRTQQEDSAVYLCASSPVMWGTEAFFGQGTRLTVV.